Listed here is a single T cell receptor (beta chain). Its target is not known. These data belong to a study of T cell repertoires in aging, cancer and after chemotherapy. Study overall: Six age groups, ranging from 30 or younger to 70 or older, included the donors.

TRB rearrangements spanning V, D and J were amplified using mixed TRB-A/B primers. TCRdb reanalysed the multiplex PCR reads using MiXCR and keeps one entry per CDR3 protein. The sample consists of some 2,600 distinct CDR3 sequences, approximately 23% of them appearing once. CDR1 and CDR2 from the germline V gene are WNHNN and SYGVQD (reference sequence). This CDR3 spans 13 amino acids. Between the trimmed V and J ends, which lost 10 bases and 5 bases, there was a span of 14 bases. Notes on the study in general: Healthy donors lost TCR diversity with age mainly through richness, cancer patients through richness and evenness. Compared with age-matched healthy donors, untreated hematological or solid cancer patients showed higher blood TCR clonality.

TCR beta rearrangements were amplified from peripheral blood genomic DNA. Sequencing was done on a sample of blood. The receptor's source is a human donor with a solid tumor. The chain joins TRBV10-1 to TRBJ1-4; a weak D match, TRBD1 (5 bases). The CDR3 here is CATGDGANEKLFF. The CDR3 bases are TGCGCCACCGGGGACGGCGCGAATGAAAAACTGTTTTTT.